These 27 T cell receptor delta chains originate from one sample sequenced in a study of gamma delta lymphoproliferative disorders and STAT genes (dated by TCRdb to the late 2010s). Genomic DNA from peripheral blood mononuclear cells isolated from patients and controls was used for TCR sequencing. To prepare the library, multiplex PCR was applied. Sequenced using an Illumina MiSeq. Public reads were reanalyzed in TCRdb with CATT, and rows carrying the same DNA were merged afterwards. The sample contains 4,000 or so delta-chain clones, approximately 1% of them found a single time. In total, the top ten clones hold roughly a fifth of the sample. Material: blood. The receptors come from a human donor in good health.

By its share, this clone is medium-sized. The same CDR3 also results from other DNA sequences found in this sample. CDR3 coding DNA: TGTGCTCTTGGGGAAATATCCTGGGGGGATTACACCGATAAACTCATCTTT. Protein product: CALGEISWGDYTDKLIF. The chain joins TRDV1 to TRDJ1, with TRDD3 matching 7 bases. Germline CDR1 reads TSWWSYY; CDR2 reads QGS. This CDR3 has 17 residues. After removal of 2 bases from V and 0 bases from J, the junction contained 9 bases not matched to a gene.

Only a few counts were recorded for this clone. This likely traces to a read error, being one base from a far larger clone. V gene TRDV2 combines with J gene TRDJ1; possible D gene TRDD3, 5 bases. V gave up 0 bases and J gave up 3 bases, with 13 bases separating them. The CDR3 is 15 residues long. CDR1 is GEAIGNYY and CDR2 is EKD in the germline V gene. The CDR3 reads CACDTLRGEADKLIF. DNA of the CDR3: TGTGCCTGTGACACCCTCCGAGGGGAAGCCGATAAACTCATCTTT.

A remark on this clone: A far more abundant clone sits one base away, making this likely a read error. This sample also contains other DNA sequences that code for the same CDR3. The genes are TRDV2 and TRDJ3; 7 bases line up with TRDD3. This CDR3 comprises 18 residues. Trimming removed 1 base from V and 8 bases from J; junction bases left unmatched: 13. The germline CDR1 and CDR2 sequences are GEAIGNYY and EKD. The CDR3 DNA follows: TGTGCCTGTGACACGGGGGATCTTGAGAGGGCGAACACCCGACAGATGTTTTTC. It is translated as CACDTGDLERANTRQMFF.

This chain joins TRDV2 and TRDJ3, with 10 bases that match TRDD3. The J segment lost 0 bases and the V segment lost 1 base, leaving 5 bases of the junction unmatched. CDR3 size: 19 residues. The germline V gene has CDR1 GEAIGNYY and CDR2 EKD. The CDR3 sequence: CACDTLGDRSSWDTRQMFF. CDR3 sequence (DNA): TGTGCCTGTGACACGCTGGGGGATAGAAGCTCCTGGGACACCCGACAGATGTTTTTC.

This clone occurred a few times. TCRdb attributes to this sequence the protein of a much larger clone, which differs from the DNA translation at residue 12; a read error is likely, and the protein displayed is translated from the DNA. V usage is TRDV2 and J usage is TRDJ2, with 10 bases matching TRDD3. This CDR3 comprises 15 residues. Germline V gives CDR1 GEAIGNYY, CDR2 EKD. CDR3 sequence reads: CACDRMGDTTALLFF. In DNA, the CDR3 is TGTGCCTGTGACAGGATGGGGGATACAACAGCACTACTCTTCTTT.

In this sample, this clone turned up a few times. Translating this DNA gives a protein that differs at residue 8 from the TCRdb one, which belongs to a much larger clone; a read error is likely, and the protein shown is this translation. This sequence joins TRDV1 and TRDJ1; 8 positions match TRDD3. Germline assignment: CDR1 TSWWSYY and CDR2 QGS. This CDR3 spans 21 amino acids. The junction had 21 bases not matched to a gene; V was cut back by 2 bases and J by 1 base. In nucleotides, the CDR3 is TGTGCTCTTGGGGAAATAGGTACTAAGCTGGGGGAGAACGCGGGCACCGATAAACTCATCTTT. This encodes CALGEIGTKLGENAGTDKLIF.

This clone was seen more than once but under ten times. A read error likely explains why the TCRdb protein, taken from a much larger clone, differs from this DNA's translation at residue 3; the protein shown is translated from the DNA. CDR3 amino acids: CAFGEPTYAGGYRLGKLIF. The CDR3 region has the DNA TGTGCTTTTGGGGAACCCACCTACGCTGGGGGATACAGGTTAGGTAAACTCATCTTT. The chain has TRDV1 and TRDJ1; 11 bases map to TRDD3. The length of the CDR3 is 19 residues. Germline V gene data show CDR1 as TSWWSYY and CDR2 as QGS.

A note on this clone: This likely reflects a read error, since a far larger clone is one base away. The genes are TRDV2 and TRDJ1; TRDD3 matches at 7 bases. The CDR3 totals 14 residues. Germline assignment: CDR1 GEAIGNYY and CDR2 EKD. V lost 5 bases and J lost 10; bases outside the gene matches: 15. The CDR3 bases are TGTGCCTGTGTCGACCTGGGGGGATCGTTAACACTCATCTTT. Translating gives CACVDLGGSLTLIF.

There are a few counts of this clone. This sequence is one base from a far larger clone and is likely a read error. The rearrangement links TRDV2 to TRDJ1; 10 bases map to TRDD3. Germline V CDR1 and CDR2: GEAIGNYY, EKD. CDR3 length equals 20 residues. DNA of the CDR3: TGTGCCTGTGACACCGTTACCCTGGGGACGGGAATGGGGGATACCGATAGACTCATCTTT. The encoded protein is CACDTVTLGTGMGDTDRLIF.

For this clone: A far larger clone differs by one base, so this is likely a read error. Other DNA sequences from this sample encode an identical CDR3 as well. The chain has TRDV2 and TRDJ1; TRDD3 aligns across 10 bases. CDR1 and CDR2 from the germline V gene are GEAIGNYY and EKD. This CDR3 spans 20 amino acids. CDR3 residues: CACDTLLKSGDTERGDKLIF. CDR3 sequence (DNA): TGTGCCTGCGACACTCTTCTGAAGTCGGGGGATACGGAGCGTGGCGATAAACTCATCTTT.

Comment on this clone: This DNA translates differently at residue 5 from the TCRdb protein, which is that of a much larger clone; a read error is likely, and the protein shown is the DNA's own translation. This sequence joins TRDV2 and TRDJ1; 12 bases agree with TRDD3. The ends lost 3 bases at V and 3 bases at J; junction bases unmatched: 16. The CDR3 has 19 amino acids. Germline CDR1 GEAIGNYY, CDR2 EKD. The CDR3 protein is CACDPVDLGDTQGSDKLIF. The CDR3 DNA is TGTGCCTGTGACCCCGTTGATCTGGGGGATACGCAAGGTTCCGATAAACTCATCTTT.

This clone appeared a few times. The amino acid sequence in TCRdb belongs to a much larger clone and departs from this DNA's translation at residue 12, likely a sequencing read error; the sequence shown is translated from the DNA. This chain uses TRDV1 with TRDJ1; a weak D match, TRDD3 (6 bases). Germline CDR1 is TSWWSYY and CDR2 is QGS. CDR3 size: 16 residues. The CDR3 coding sequence is TGTGCTCTTGGGCCCCCGGGGGCTGGGGACACCAATAAACTCATCTTT. Protein: CALGPPGAGDTNKLIF.

About this clone itself: A far larger clone differs by one base, so this is likely a read error. Other DNA sequences in this specimen translate into the identical CDR3. This chain uses TRDV2 with TRDJ1, with 9 bases lining up with TRDD3. V shed 1 base, J shed 2 bases, and the junction held 16 bases outside the gene matches. Germline V gene data show CDR1 as GEAIGNYY and CDR2 as EKD. The CDR3 contains 19 residues. CDR3 nucleotides: TGTGCCTGTGACACGATACTGGGGGACACGTTAGGAGGGACCGATAAACTCATCTTT. Translating it yields CACDTILGDTLGGTDKLIF.

With regard to this clone: Given a far larger clone just one base away, this is likely a sequencing read error. This same CDR3 is encoded by further DNA sequences in the sample. This sequence joins TRDV2 and TRDJ3, with D tentatively TRDD3 (5 bases). This CDR3 is 18 amino acids long. In germline, CDR1 is GEAIGNYY, CDR2 EKD. The CDR3 DNA is TGTGCCTGTGACACCGCGGGGGTCAGCTCCTGGGACACCCGACAGATGTTCTTC. Translating gives CACDTAGVSSWDTRQMFF.

This clone was found a few times. One base separates it from a far larger clone, so it is likely a read error. This specimen includes other DNA sequences encoding the same CDR3. V usage is TRDV2 and J usage is TRDJ3; 8 nucleotides align to TRDD3. Looked up from germline, CDR1 is GEAIGNYY and CDR2 is EKD. The CDR3 runs to 18 residues. CDR3 in DNA: TGTGCCTGTGACACCACTGGGGGCCTCTCCTGGGACACCCGGCAGATGTTTTTC. It is translated as CACDTTGGLSWDTRQMFF.

In the case of this clone: A far larger clone lies a single base away; this is likely a read error. The same CDR3 is also encoded by other DNA sequences in this sample. The chain employs TRDV2 and TRDJ3; 9 nucleotides match TRDD3. CDR1 GEAIGNYY and CDR2 EKD come from the germline V gene. The CDR3 runs to 19 residues. The CDR3 bases are TGTGCCTGTGACAAGACTGGGGGACCCAGCTCCTGGGACACCCGGCAGATGTTTTTC. This gives the protein CACDKTGGPSSWDTRQMFF.

In this sample, this clone turned up a few times. A read error is the likely source, as a far larger clone sits one nucleotide away. This sample includes further DNA sequences coding for the same CDR3. The rearrangement uses TRDV2 and TRDJ1; D might be TRDD3 (5 bases). Trimming took 0 bases from V and 4 from J, leaving 23 bases between them. Germline values: CDR1 GEAIGNYY, CDR2 EKD. This CDR3 is 18 amino acids long. CDR3 amino acids: CACDTVGTGGLSGDKLIF. The DNA of the CDR3 is TGTGCCTGTGACACCGTGGGTACTGGCGGACTAAGTGGCGATAAACTCATCTTT.

The rearrangement uses TRDV2 and TRDJ1; 9 bases match TRDD3. Per germline, CDR1 GEAIGNYY and CDR2 EKD. The CDR3 extends over 15 amino acids. J lost 4 bases, V lost 2 bases, and 7 bases had no gene match. The CDR3 DNA reads TGTGCCTGTGACAGGATGGGGGATAGGGACGATAAACTCATCTTT. As protein: CACDRMGDRDDKLIF.

A remark on this clone: The protein TCRdb gives is from a much larger clone and does not agree with this DNA's translation at residue 12, likely a read error; the protein shown here comes from the DNA. V usage is TRAV38-2/DV8 and J usage is TRDJ1, with D possibly matching TRDD3 (8 bases). This CDR3 is built from 19 residues. Trimming cost V 7 bases and J 0 bases, with 28 bases left between them. Germline CDR1 reads TSESDYY; CDR2 reads QEAYKQQN. CDR3 residues: CAYFSYAVGGFEYTDKLIF. CDR3 nucleotides: TGTGCTTATTTTTCCTACGCAGTTGGGGGATTTGAGTACACCGATAAACTCATCTTT.

As for this clone: A far bigger clonotype differs at one base, so this is likely a read error. The chain employs TRDV2 and TRDJ1, with 8 bases identical to TRDD3. The J segment lost 2 bases and the V segment lost 0 bases, leaving 19 bases of the junction unmatched. Germline CDR1 reads GEAIGNYY; CDR2 reads EKD. The CDR3 consists of 20 residues. CDR3 residues: CACDTITLGTGMGDTDKLIF. The DNA of the CDR3 is TGTGCCTGTGACACCATTACCCTGGGGACGGGAATGGGGGATACCGATAAACTCATCTTT.

This clone ranks as medium-sized (0.01 to 0.1%). The CDR3, as DNA: TGTGCCTGTGACCCAGTGGGGGGCCTTCCGAATACTGGGGATTCACCGAACAACCCCTGGGACACCCGACAGATGTTTTTC. It specifies CACDPVGGLPNTGDSPNNPWDTRQMFF. The chain links TRDV2 to TRDJ3; maybe TRDD3 (7 bases). This CDR3 comprises 27 residues. V gave up 3 bases and J gave up 2 bases, with 43 bases separating them. The germline V gene encodes CDR1 GEAIGNYY and CDR2 EKD.

This clone is termed large. Other nucleotide sequences from this sample produce the same CDR3. This chain connects TRDV2 to TRDJ3; possibly TRDD3 for D (6 bases). The ends were cut back, 3 bases at V and 0 bases at J, with 20 bases in the middle. CDR1 GEAIGNYY and CDR2 EKD come from the germline V gene. The CDR3 has 20 amino acids. The CDR3 DNA follows: TGTGCCTGTGACTACGCAAGGTCTGGGGCAAGCTCCTGGGACACCCGACAGATGTTTTTC. Translated, it gives CACDYARSGASSWDTRQMFF.

Concerning this clone: The protein TCRdb lists belongs to a much larger clone and differs from this DNA's translation at residue 16, which points to a read error; the protein shown is made from the DNA. The rearrangement joins TRDV2 to TRDJ1, with TRDD3 matching over 13 bases. Germline V gene lookup returns CDR1 GEAIGNYY and CDR2 EKD. This CDR3 is built from 18 residues. The CDR3 nucleotides are TGTGCCTGTGAGAAACTGGGGGATACGAGGGGTGTCACCGATAAACCCATCTTT. Translation gives CACEKLGDTRGVTDKPIF.

This clone was observed a handful of times. The mismatch at residue 10 between this DNA's translation and the TCRdb protein of a much larger clone likely reflects a read error; the protein shown is translated from the DNA. Within the sample, other DNA sequences also encode this same CDR3. The chain is built from TRDV2 and TRDJ3; D ambiguous. V was shortened by 0 bases and J by 5 bases, with 13 bases between the two germline ends. The CDR3 spans 17 residues. Germline CDR1 GEAIGNYY, CDR2 EKD. DNA for the CDR3: TGTGCCTGTGACACCGTAGCCGGGGCCCGGGACACCCGACAGATGTTTTTC. Its protein is CACDTVAGARDTRQMFF.

This clone has more than one count but fewer than ten. A read error likely explains why the TCRdb protein, taken from a much larger clone, differs from this DNA's translation at residue 14; the protein shown is translated from the DNA. This chain links TRDV2 with TRDJ1; D is perhaps TRDD3 (6 bases). V was clipped by 0 bases and J by 4 bases, with 26 bases between them. The CDR3 sequence is 19 residues long. The germline V gene encodes CDR1 GEAIGNYY and CDR2 EKD. The CDR3 here is CACDTVKTGTGSSSDKLIF. Written as DNA, the CDR3 is TGTGCCTGTGACACCGTAAAGACGGGAACTGGGTCGTCAAGCGATAAACTCATCTTT.

This clone was seen a handful of times. A read error likely explains why the TCRdb protein, taken from a much larger clone, differs from this DNA's translation at residue 3; the protein shown is translated from the DNA. V is TRDV2 and J is TRDJ3; 12 bases map to TRDD3. The CDR3 spans 21 residues. The V gene's germline CDR1 is GEAIGNYY and CDR2 EKD. As DNA, the CDR3 is TGTGCCCGTGACACCGTGGCTGGGGGATACGCCAGCTCCTGGGACACCCGACAGATGTTTTTC. Its protein product is CARDTVAGGYASSWDTRQMFF.

This clone was seen more than once but under ten times. V usage is TRDV1 and J usage is TRDJ1, with TRDD3 matching 11 bases. Losses at the gene ends were 0 bases for V and 5 bases for J; bases not matched to a gene: 32. Germline values: CDR1 TSWWSYY, CDR2 QGS. The CDR3 has 25 residues. CDR3 protein: CALGELVPMAGFTGGYPLHRDKLIF. The CDR3 DNA follows: TGTGCTCTTGGGGAACTAGTTCCTATGGCTGGCTTTACTGGGGGATATCCCTTACACCGTGATAAACTCATCTTT.